Listed below are T cell receptor beta chains from one sample, sequenced in a study of regulatory T cells in long-lasting Graves disease. TCRdb reprocessed the multiplex PCR reads with MiXCR, giving one entry per CDR3 protein. The sample has 400,000 to 450,000 distinct CDR3 sequences; approximately 16% are singletons. This same sample was also part of a study on T cells in Graves' hyperthyroidism and ophthalmopathy.

The source was peripheral blood mononuclear cells (PBMCs), collected at new diagnosis, from a patient treated with antithyroid drugs. These receptor sequences come from a woman aged 25 to 45 with Graves disease. The CDR3 runs from the conserved cysteine through the conserved F or W. The D gene is left open where the match is weak. Not every row has a clone size; where given, it reads once, few, many or a size class.

d_gene,j_gene,abundance,v_gene,CDR3aa,CDR3nt
NA,TRBJ2-7,NA,TRBV19,CASKADASYEQYF,TGTGCCAGTAAGGCAGACGCATCCTACGAGCAGTACTTC
TRBD2,TRBJ2-1,many,TRBV20-1,CSAGGGAVAGKRLSYNEQFF,TGCAGTGCTGGAGGGGGGGCGGTAGCGGGGAAGAGGTTATCCTACAATGAGCAGTTCTTC
NA,TRBJ2-1,NA,TRBV5-1,CASSFMGVGGQFF,TGCGCCAGCAGCTTCATGGGGGTTGGGGGGCAGTTCTTC
TRBD1,TRBJ2-7,many,TRBV7-6,CASSPSGGLNEQYF,TGTGCCAGCAGCCCATCAGGGGGCTTAAACGAGCAGTACTTC
NA,TRBJ2-4,many,TRBV20-1,CSARDPEWGAKNIQYF,TGCAGTGCTAGAGATCCCGAATGGGGGGCCAAAAACATTCAGTACTTC
TRBD2,TRBJ2-1,many,TRBV5-6,CASSLAGLAGTFAYNEQFF,TGTGCCAGCAGCTTGGCGGGACTAGCGGGAACGTTCGCCTACAATGAGCAGTTCTTC
NA,TRBJ2-3,NA,TRBV7-9,CASTGPRGRTDTQYF,TGTGCCAGCACGGGACCCCGGGGCCGCACAGATACGCAGTATTTT
NA,TRBJ1-1,few,TRBV12-3/TRBV12-4,CASSFRTFRTEAFF,TGTGCCAGCAGTTTCAGGACATTCCGGACTGAAGCTTTCTTT
TRBD2,TRBJ2-7,many,TRBV7-2,CASSSSISGGAYEQYF,TGTGCCAGCAGCTCCTCCATTAGCGGGGGGGCCTACGAGCAGTACTTC
NA,TRBJ2-7,many,TRBV3-1,CASSRAGDPYEQYF,TGTGCCAGCAGCCGGGCCGGAGACCCCTACGAGCAGTACTTC
TRBD2,TRBJ2-1,many,TRBV7-2,CASSFGGNNEQFF,TGTGCCAGCAGCTTCGGGGGGAACAATGAGCAGTTCTTC
TRBD1,TRBJ1-6,NA,TRBV20-1,CSADTGGSYNSPLHF,TGCAGTGCTGACACAGGGGGCTCCTATAATTCACCCCTCCACTTT
NA,TRBJ1-1,many,TRBV11-2,CASSSFWPVNTEAFF,TGTGCCAGCAGTTCATTTTGGCCAGTGAACACTGAAGCTTTCTTT
NA,TRBJ2-1,few,TRBV11-1,CASSTQDPLYDNEQFF,TGTGCCAGCAGCACTCAGGATCCCCTTTATGACAATGAGCAGTTCTTC
NA,TRBJ1-5,many,TRBV7-9,CASSLDGNQPQHF,TGTGCCAGCAGCCTAGACGGGAATCAGCCCCAGCATTTT
TRBD1,TRBJ2-1,few,TRBV5-4,CASTQWTGNNEQFF,TGTGCCAGCACCCAGTGGACAGGGAACAATGAGCAGTTCTTC
NA,TRBJ2-7,many,TRBV27,CASKFGGVNPGEQYF,TGTGCCAGCAAGTTCGGGGGCGTCAACCCGGGCGAGCAGTACTTC
NA,TRBJ2-7,few,TRBV28,CAASRDPYSYEQYF,TGTGCCGCAAGCCGGGATCCGTATTCCTACGAGCAGTACTTC
NA,TRBJ1-1,many,TRBV28,CASSPGQSEAFF,TGTGCCAGCAGTCCCGGACAGTCTGAAGCTTTCTTT
NA,TRBJ2-1,NA,TRBV5-1,CASSKPTSNDEQFF,TGCGCCAGCAGTAAACCGACTAGTAACGATGAGCAGTTCTTC
NA,TRBJ1-5,few,TRBV5-1,CASSLADGSNQPQHF,TGCGCCAGCAGCTTGGCCGACGGTAGCAATCAGCCCCAGCATTTT
NA,TRBJ2-5,few,TRBV5-1,CASSLAVYRGSGTQETQYF,TGCGCCAGCAGCTTGGCCGTCTACCGAGGGAGTGGGACACAAGAGACCCAGTACTTC
NA,TRBJ2-6,few,TRBV4-3,CATTGKPGANVLTF,TGCGCCACCACCGGGAAACCTGGGGCCAACGTCCTGACTTTC
NA,TRBJ2-3,many,TRBV11-3,CASSLLGRVTDTQYF,TGTGCCAGCAGCCTTCTGGGGCGGGTCACAGATACGCAGTATTTT
TRBD2,TRBJ2-3,NA,TRBV27,CASSARPSGSSTDTQYF,TGTGCCAGCAGTGCCCGGCCTAGCGGGAGTTCAACAGATACGCAGTATTTT
TRBD2,TRBJ2-1,many,TRBV18,CASSQLAGPYNEQFF,TGTGCCAGCTCACAACTAGCGGGCCCCTACAATGAGCAGTTCTTC
NA,TRBJ2-5,NA,TRBV18,CASSPPGTQYF,TGTGCCAGCTCACCACCGGGGACCCAGTACTTC
NA,TRBJ2-7,NA,TRBV16,CASSHSPGSYNEQYF,TGTGCCAGCAGCCATAGCCCCGGCTCCTACAATGAGCAGTACTTC
TRBD1,TRBJ1-1,few,TRBV15,CATSIQGLKTEAFF,TGTGCCACCAGCATACAGGGGTTAAAAACTGAAGCTTTCTTT
TRBD2,TRBJ2-1,once,TRBV20-1,CSARDRASGRGTYNEQFF,TGCAGTGCTAGAGATCGGGCTAGCGGGAGGGGGACCTACAATGAGCAGTTCTTC
TRBD2,TRBJ2-1,many,TRBV20-1,CSARDSTSGTYNEQFF,TGCAGTGCTAGAGATTCGACTAGCGGGACCTACAATGAGCAGTTCTTC
NA,TRBJ1-5,many,TRBV7-2,CASSSLWGQPQHF,TGTGCCAGCAGCTCCCTGTGGGGTCAGCCCCAGCATTTT
TRBD2,TRBJ2-3,NA,TRBV19,CASSLGLAGGPTDTQYF,TGTGCCAGTAGCCTTGGACTAGCGGGAGGACCCACAGATACGCAGTATTTT
NA,TRBJ1-1,few,TRBV14,CASSRRRGTEAFF,TGTGCCAGCAGCCGACGCAGGGGAACTGAAGCTTTCTTT
TRBD1,TRBJ1-2,many,TRBV18,CASSRDSFYGYTF,TGTGCCAGCTCACGGGACAGCTTCTATGGCTACACCTTC
TRBD2,TRBJ2-1,many,TRBV3-1,CASSPGSAGYNEQFF,TGTGCCAGCAGCCCTGGATCAGCGGGATACAATGAGCAGTTCTTC
TRBD2,TRBJ2-1,NA,TRBV11-3,CASSTSGTEQFF,TGTGCCAGCAGCACTAGCGGGACTGAGCAGTTCTTC
NA,TRBJ2-5,few,TRBV27,CASSEGMGQETQYF,TGTGCCAGCAGTGAGGGTATGGGGCAAGAGACCCAGTACTTC
NA,TRBJ1-5,many,TRBV4-3,CASSQGYEGDQPQHF,TGCGCCAGCAGCCAGGGCTATGAGGGGGATCAGCCCCAGCATTTT
TRBD1,TRBJ2-1,many,TRBV27,CASSRGQGESYNEQFF,TGTGCCAGCAGCCGAGGACAGGGGGAATCCTACAATGAGCAGTTCTTC
NA,TRBJ2-1,NA,TRBV18,CASSPRPPDPYNEQFF,TGTGCCAGCTCACCCCGACCCCCAGACCCCTACAATGAGCAGTTCTTC
NA,TRBJ1-1,few,TRBV2,CASTQVNTEASF,TGTGCCAGCACCCAGGTGAACACTGAAGCTTCCTTT
NA,TRBJ2-7,NA,TRBV28,CASSADLPIEQYF,TGTGCCAGCAGTGCAGATCTTCCCATCGAGCAGTACTTC
NA,TRBJ2-5,NA,TRBV9,CASSSHSGKQETQYF,TGTGCCAGCAGCTCCCATAGCGGCAAACAAGAGACCCAGTACTTC